This T cell receptor beta chain comes out of a study of blood T cell repertoires in COVID-19 (dated by TCRdb to about 2020). Background on the whole study: The collaborator samples originated in the United States, Italy and Spain and spanned the acute and convalescent phases of COVID-19. The material from the prospective study consisted of cDNA or gDNA derived from T cells, B-cell-depleted T cells, or PBMCs. The dataset comprised deeply sampled blood TCRbeta repertoires from subjects exposed to, actively infected with, or recovered from COVID-19. A freely available public database, intended as a resource for researchers studying the immune response to SARS-CoV-2, is where the repertoires were released. The samples were drawn from the first 160 participants of the ongoing ImmuneRACE study and from 1,254 subjects provided by 6 global collaborators. Sample metadata almost always included a de-identified subject ID, COVID-19 status, age in years and sex. Where HLA class I and class II types were available, the types were taken from metadata supplied by the sample provider, not from assay-based typing. The full study reports these points: The amount of clinical and demographic metadata varied by source and participant and was provided uncurated.

TCRbeta CDR3 regions were amplified from genomic DNA using the immunoSEQ Assay, a bias-controlled multiplex PCR. The original pipeline was this. The number of nucleated cells in each sample was estimated by amplification of reference gene primers within the assay. Sequence reads were collapsed and filtered to measure the absolute abundance of every unique TCRbeta CDR3 rearrangement. For each sample, productive Simpson clonality was calculated as the square root of Simpson's diversity index across productive rearrangements. Imported from immuneACCESS, the table was reduced by TCRdb to in-frame sequences with V and J called. These copies leave out some clones; in studies compared against another copy, an unresolved V gene accounts for under half, and the cause of the remainder is not known. V, J and clone size are those of that table, while D and trimming were read from the DNA. This sample gives approximately 110,000 clones in total; 70% to 90% of them show up just once. The ten largest clones take up 3.4% of the sample.

Each collaborating institution followed its own protocols to collect whole blood in K2EDTA tubes. For TCRbeta analysis, collaborators shipped samples as frozen whole blood, isolated PBMCs, or DNA extracted from either of those sample types. Concerning this clone itself: The antigen it binds to is not known. Per-base qualities were not stored, and no clone one base away is much larger.

From a lookup of the germline V gene, CDR1 and CDR2 are SGHDT and YYEEEE. Here V drops 0 bases and J drops 11 bases, and the junction holds 11 bases not matched to any gene. Reading from cysteine to phenylalanine, the CDR3 counts 16 amino acids. Kept here is only the CDR3 DNA, which spans 48 bases and is read in frame from base 1. The chain is assembled from TRBV5-6 and TRBJ2-1, and 10 junction bases match TRBD2. This clonotype originated in a man aged 40-50 years with acute or convalescent COVID-19. Sequenced: peripheral blood. CDR3 loop: CASSLGSGGAGSQQFF. At the DNA level, the sequence is TGTGCCAGCAGCTTGGGGAGCGGGGGGGCCGGTAGTCAGCAGTTCTTC.